The 22 T cell receptor beta chains reported below all come from one sample, sequenced in a study of cytomegalovirus exposure and HLA in healthy donors. The study ran its PCR with 60 Vbeta and 13 Jbeta primers. The data were produced by immunoSEQ multiplex PCR, yet TCRdb's version contains in-frame clones alone and is incomplete. With roughly 120,000 clones in the sample, the ten largest clones hold around 4%. The specimen sequenced was PBMCs. The source of these receptors is a man aged 18-30 years in good health and CMV-seronegative.

The chain links TRBV2 to TRBJ2-5, with 9 bases aligning to TRBD2. Unmatched junction bases numbered 2, after V lost 8 bases and J lost 1 base. Germline values: CDR1 SNHLY, CDR2 FYNNEI. The CDR3 has 13 amino acids. In DNA, the CDR3 is TGTGCCAGCCAGACTAGCGGCCAAGAGACCCAGTACTTC. Its protein is CASQTSGQETQYF.

The CDR3 reads CASSAAGRYGYTF. DNA of the CDR3: TGTGCCAGCAGCGCCGCAGGGAGGTATGGCTACACCTTC. This chain uses TRBV9 with TRBJ1-2; D possibly corresponds to TRBD1 (5 bases). This CDR3 is 13 amino acids long. V lost 3 bases and J lost 5, with 11 bases in between. Germline loops: CDR1 SGDLS, CDR2 YYNGEE.

The chain employs TRBV18 and TRBJ2-2, with D possibly being TRBD2 (6 bases). The CDR3 has 16 residues. CDR1 is KGHSH and CDR2 is LQKENI in the germline V gene. V was pared by 2 bases and J by 5 bases, with 15 bases between. The DNA of the CDR3 is TGTGCCAGCTCACCAAGGGACTGGGAGAAGACCGGGGAGCTGTTTTTT. It specifies CASSPRDWEKTGELFF.

The rearrangement uses TRBV6-1 and TRBJ2-7; 9 bases are shared with TRBD1. The trim removed 3 bases at V and 0 bases at J, leaving 3 bases unmatched. The V gene's germline CDR1 is MNHNS and CDR2 SASEGT. This CDR3 has 15 residues. CDR3 coding DNA: TGTGCCAGCAGTGAGGGACAGGGACCCTCCTACGAGCAGTACTTC. As protein: CASSEGQGPSYEQYF.

The rearrangement links TRBV5-8 to TRBJ1-2; D uncertain. The length of the CDR3 is 16 residues. The germline V and J ends were trimmed by 0 bases and 0 bases, with 12 bases remaining between them. Germline V gene data show CDR1 as SGHTS and CDR2 as YDEGEE. Here the CDR3 DNA reads TGTGCCAGCAGCTTGGCCAATACAGCTACTAACTATGGCTACACCTTC. Amino acid sequence: CASSLANTATNYGYTF.

The chain combines TRBV19 with TRBJ2-7; 7 bases match TRBD2. The V segment lost 5 bases and the J segment 0 bases; nucleotides outside the gene matches: 7. CDR1 and CDR2 (germline): LNHDA, SQIVND (reference sequence). The CDR3 contains 15 residues. CDR3: CASSPGGLSSYEQYF. CDR3 nucleotide sequence: TGTGCCAGTAGTCCGGGGGGACTGAGCTCCTACGAGCAGTACTTC.

J is TRBJ2-6 and V is TRBV14; perhaps TRBD2 as D (6 bases). Deletions cut 0 bases from V and 0 bases from J, with 9 bases between. Looked up from germline, CDR1 is SGHDN and CDR2 is FVKESK. The length of the CDR3 is 17 residues. The CDR3 protein is CASSQDWGVSGANVLTF. DNA of the CDR3: TGTGCCAGCAGCCAAGATTGGGGGGTCTCTGGGGCCAACGTCCTGACTTTC.

The chain links TRBV6-5 to TRBJ1-2; 7 nucleotides match TRBD1. Germline CDR1 and CDR2: MNHEY and SVGAGI. V shed 6 bases, J shed 3 bases, and the junction held 1 base outside the gene matches. CDR3 length equals 12 residues. The CDR3 sequence: CASRTGDYGYTF. CDR3 bases: TGTGCCAGCAGAACAGGGGACTATGGCTACACCTTC.

This chain connects TRBV19 to TRBJ1-1; D remains unclear. Germline CDR1 and CDR2: LNHDA and SQIVND (reference sequence). CDR3 length: 13 amino acids. V lost 3 bases to trimming and J lost 6 bases, with 11 bases between them. CDR3 DNA: TGTGCCAGTAGTATTCGAGGGATATCTGAAGCTTTCTTT. Encoded protein: CASSIRGISEAFF.

This chain links TRBV19 with TRBJ2-7; perhaps TRBD2 as D (6 bases). In germline, CDR1 is LNHDA, CDR2 SQIVND (reference sequence). V was pared by 6 bases and J by 4 bases, with 10 bases between. The CDR3 contains 12 residues. In DNA form, the CDR3 reads TGTGCCAGTAGCGGGACTCGATACGAGCAGTACTTC. Translating it yields CASSGTRYEQYF.

V gene TRBV18 combines with J gene TRBJ2-1; no firm D call. V lost 0 bases and J 6 bases, leaving 9 bases between the germline ends. This CDR3 contains 14 residues. The germline V gene has CDR1 KGHSH and CDR2 LQKENI. The CDR3 reads CASSPPSLPNEQFF. CDR3 sequence (DNA): TGTGCCAGCTCACCACCTTCACTACCCAATGAGCAGTTCTTC.

J is TRBJ1-2 and V is TRBV6-5, with 8 bases that match TRBD1. CDR3 length: 13 residues. The germline V gene encodes CDR1 MNHEY and CDR2 SVGAGI. The trim removed 6 bases at V and 4 bases at J, leaving 4 bases unmatched. In DNA, the CDR3 is TGTGCCAGCAGATCGGGACAGGTCTATGGCTACACCTTC. It yields the protein CASRSGQVYGYTF.

V usage is TRBV5-1 and J usage is TRBJ2-2; TRBD2 matches 9 bases. With V trimmed by 0 bases and J by 8 bases, 5 bases remained unmatched. The CDR3 is 15 residues long. Germline CDR1 reads SGHRS; CDR2 reads YFSETQ. The CDR3 sequence is CASSLGGSGSGELFF. The CDR3 DNA sequence: TGCGCCAGCAGCTTGGGCGGTAGCGGGAGTGGGGAGCTGTTTTTT.

This chain joins TRBV7-6 and TRBJ2-5, with 12 positions matching TRBD1. CDR3 length equals 18 residues. CDR1 SGHVS and CDR2 FNYEAQ come from the germline V gene. Trimming took 0 bases from V and 4 from J; bases not matched to a gene: 9. The DNA of the CDR3 is TGTGCCAGCAGCTTAGCTGGGGGACAGGGGGCGATTGCAGAGACCCAGTACTTC. Translation gives CASSLAGGQGAIAETQYF.

The chain employs TRBV6-1 and TRBJ2-3; 8 positions match TRBD2. The germline V gene has CDR1 MNHNS and CDR2 SASEGT. This CDR3 is built from 14 residues. V was clipped by 8 bases and J by 2 bases; unmatched bases: 6. The CDR3 spells CASRIAGPTDTQYF. The DNA of the CDR3 is TGTGCCAGCCGGATAGCGGGACCCACAGATACGCAGTATTTT.

This chain joins TRBV13 and TRBJ1-2, with 8 nucleotides matching TRBD1. V trimming: 0 bases; J trimming: 8 bases; junction bases outside the gene matches: 8. The germline V gene has CDR1 PRHDT and CDR2 FYEKMQ (reference sequence). The CDR3 spans 15 residues. The CDR3 DNA reads as TGTGCCAGCAGCTTAGGCCGACAGGGGATTGGGGGCTACACCTTC. It translates to CASSLGRQGIGGYTF. The full variable domain, in which reference TRBV13 and TRBJ1-2 provide the parts outside the CDR3, is AAGVIQSPRHLIKEKRETATLKCYPIPRHDTVYWYQQGPGQDPQFLISFYEKMQSDKGSIPDRFSAQQFSDYHSELNMSSLELGDSALYFCASSLGRQGIGGYTFGSGTRLTVV.

J is TRBJ1-2 and V is TRBV5-1, with D hard to call. V shed 0 bases and J shed 3 bases, with 3 bases lying between them. Germline V lookup: CDR1 SGHRS, CDR2 YFSETQ. CDR3 length equals 12 residues. The CDR3 reads CASSLADYGYTF. DNA of the CDR3: TGCGCCAGCAGCTTGGCTGACTATGGCTACACCTTC. The complete variable domain, with remaining parts taken from reference TRBV5-1 and TRBJ1-2, reads KAGVTQTPRYLIKTRGQQVTLSCSPISGHRSVSWYQQTPGQGLQFLFEYFSETQRNKGNFPGRFSGRQFSNSRSEMNVSTLELGDSALYLCASSLADYGYTFGSGTRLTVV.

The J gene is TRBJ2-1, the V gene TRBV4-1; 10 nucleotides agree with TRBD2. The CDR3 has 15 residues. The germline V gene has CDR1 MGHRA and CDR2 YSYEKL. V lost 4 bases and J lost 4; bases outside the gene matches: 4. Here the CDR3 reads CASSLERGGYNEQFF. In DNA, the CDR3 is TGCGCCAGCAGCCTCGAGCGGGGGGGTTACAATGAGCAGTTCTTC.

V is TRBV6-6 and J is TRBJ1-5; D is uncertain. The CDR3 is 14 amino acids. From germline, CDR1 is MNHNY and CDR2 SVGAGI (reference sequence). V lost 5 bases and J 0 bases, leaving 8 bases between the germline ends. The CDR3 nucleotides are TGTGCCAGCAGTGGAGAGTATAGCAATCAGCCCCAGCATTTT. It translates to CASSGEYSNQPQHF.

CDR3 sequence reads: CASSLGGTADEKLFF. DNA for the CDR3: TGCGCCAGCAGCCTTGGGGGGACGGCCGATGAAAAACTGTTTTTT. The rearrangement joins TRBV5-1 to TRBJ1-4; possible D gene TRBD1, 5 bases. Germline loops: CDR1 SGHRS, CDR2 YFSETQ. The CDR3 runs to 15 residues. V was shortened by 4 bases and J by 6 bases, with 16 bases between the two germline ends.

The rearrangement uses TRBV7-8 and TRBJ2-5, with D tentatively TRBD2 (6 bases). Germline V CDR1 and CDR2: SGHVS, FQNEAQ. V lost 6 bases, J lost 4 bases, and 15 bases lay in between. The length of the CDR3 is 14 residues. The CDR3 region has the DNA TGTGCCAGCAGGAGAGGGACTGGAGGAGAGACCCAGTACTTC. As protein: CASRRGTGGETQYF.

This sequence joins TRBV9 and TRBJ1-1; the D gene is possibly TRBD1 (5 bases). The CDR3 has 15 amino acids. V lost 2 bases and J 0 bases, leaving 11 bases between the germline ends. The germline CDR1 and CDR2 sequences are SGDLS and YYNGEE. CDR3 sequence: CASSVWGVMNTEAFF. CDR3 DNA sequence: TGTGCCAGCAGCGTTTGGGGGGTAATGAACACTGAAGCTTTCTTT.